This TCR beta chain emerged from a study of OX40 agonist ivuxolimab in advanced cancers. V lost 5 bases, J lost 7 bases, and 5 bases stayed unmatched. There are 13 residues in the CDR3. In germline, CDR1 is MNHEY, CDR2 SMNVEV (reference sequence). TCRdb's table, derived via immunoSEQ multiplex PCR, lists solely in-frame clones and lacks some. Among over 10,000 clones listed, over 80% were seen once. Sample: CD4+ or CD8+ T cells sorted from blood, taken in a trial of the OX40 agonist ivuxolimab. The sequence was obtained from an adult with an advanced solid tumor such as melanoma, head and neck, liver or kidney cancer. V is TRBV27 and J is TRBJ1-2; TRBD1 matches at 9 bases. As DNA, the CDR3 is TGTGCCAGCAGTCCACAGGGGGCAGTTGGCTACACCTTC. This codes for CASSPQGAVGYTF.